This passage covers 23 T cell receptor beta chains from one sample sequenced in a study of T cells after yellow fever vaccination. TCRdb processed the 5' RACE reads anew with MiXCR; each CDR3 protein has one entry. The table has about 260,000 distinct CDR3 sequences, approximately 3.6% seen once. Sequenced here: PBMCs, sampled 15 days after the yellow fever booster vaccination. The receptor source for this set is a man between 18 and 35 years old who received the YFV17D yellow fever vaccine.

In its sample, this clonotype was seen many times. The chain recombines TRBV19 with TRBJ2-2, with a weak D call TRBD1 (5 bases). The CDR3 runs to 14 residues. The V end was cut by 5 bases, the J end by 4 bases, with 11 bases between. Germline V gene data show CDR1 as LNHDA and CDR2 as SQIVND (reference sequence). In DNA form, the CDR3 reads TGTGCCAGTAGTTACAGGTTTGGCACCGGGGAGCTGTTTTTT. Amino acid sequence: CASSYRFGTGELFF.

This chain links TRBV5-1 with TRBJ2-5, with no clear D. Trimming removed 5 bases from V and 5 bases from J, with 10 bases in between. Germline V gives CDR1 SGHRS, CDR2 YFSETQ. This CDR3 region has 12 residues. CDR3: CASSSGLETQYF. CDR3 nucleotide sequence: TGCGCCAGCAGTTCAGGTTTGGAGACCCAGTACTTC.

This clonotype was seen repeatedly, ten times or more. The chain employs TRBV7-6 and TRBJ1-1, with a weak D call TRBD1 (6 bases). The CDR3 sequence is 14 residues long. Trimming shortened V by 1 base and J by 4 bases, and 10 bases separated the two germline ends. The germline CDR1 and CDR2 sequences are SGHVS and FNYEAQ. CDR3 loop: CASSLVRGATEAFF. As DNA, the CDR3 is TGTGCCAGCAGCTTAGTGCGGGGGGCCACTGAAGCTTTCTTT. Complete variable domain (other parts from reference TRBV7-6 and TRBJ1-1): GAGVSQSPRYKVTKRGQDVALRCDPISGHVSLYWYRQALGQGPEFLTYFNYEAQQDKSGLPNDRFSAERPEGSISTLTIQRTEQRDSAMYRCASSLVRGATEAFFGQGTRLTVV.

This clonotype was detected ten times or more. This chain joins TRBV5-1 and TRBJ2-1; D ambiguous. The V gene's germline CDR1 is SGHRS and CDR2 YFSETQ. With 2 bases removed from V and 5 bases from J, the gap between germline ends came to 5 bases. This CDR3 spans 12 amino acids. The CDR3, as DNA: TGCGCCAGCAGCTTCAACCACAATGAGCAGTTCTTC. Residues: CASSFNHNEQFF.

This clonotype showed up many times. This chain connects TRBV5-1 to TRBJ2-5; D not certain. The CDR3 covers 11 residues. Trimming left V 3 bases short and J 5 bases short, with 5 bases between. CDR1 is SGHRS and CDR2 is YFSETQ in the germline V gene. The chain's CDR3 is CASSYRETQYF. CDR3 DNA sequence: TGCGCCAGCAGCTACCGGGAGACCCAGTACTTC.

In this sample, this clonotype turned up many times. This chain connects TRBV7-9 to TRBJ2-1; 10 bases are a match to TRBD2. Trimming took 2 bases from V and 2 from J; bases not matched to a gene: 3. Looked up from germline, CDR1 is SEHNR and CDR2 is FQNEAQ (reference sequence). The CDR3 consists of 16 residues. CDR3 bases: TGTGCCAGCAGCTTAAGCCTAGCGGGGGCCTACAATGAGCAGTTCTTC. This sequence encodes CASSLSLAGAYNEQFF.

This clonotype has a count of ten or more. This chain connects TRBV4-3 to TRBJ2-5; D is unresolved. From germline, CDR1 is LGHNA and CDR2 YSLEER. V lost 0 bases and J 2 bases, leaving 10 bases between the germline ends. The CDR3 is 15 amino acids. Here the CDR3 reads CASSQEGSLQETQYF. As DNA, the CDR3 is TGCGCCAGCAGCCAAGAAGGGTCACTACAAGAGACCCAGTACTTC.

This clonotype was observed at least ten times. This chain uses TRBV10-3 with TRBJ1-6, with TRBD1 identical over 10 bases. J gave up 10 bases and V 4 bases, and 7 bases lay outside the gene matches. The CDR3 sequence is 15 residues long. Germline CDR1 is ENHRY and CDR2 is SYGVKD. CDR3 in DNA: TGTGCCATCAGTGCCGGGACAGGGGACTGGTCACCCCTCCACTTT. Translation: CAISAGTGDWSPLHF.

This clonotype was counted between two and nine times. The V and J genes are TRBV5-4 and TRBJ1-1; a weak D match, TRBD1 (5 bases). V lost 4 bases and J lost 6, with 13 bases in between. This CDR3 region has 13 residues. Germline V gene sequence: CDR1 SGHNT, CDR2 YYREEE (reference sequence). CDR3 residues: CASSQLGVAEAFF. The CDR3 nucleotides read TGTGCCAGCAGCCAATTAGGGGTCGCTGAAGCTTTCTTT.

Ten or more counts support this clonotype. The DNA of the CDR3 is TGCGCCAGCAGCTTGTTTTACGGGGGGGCACGTACAGATACGCAGTATTTT. Its translation: CASSLFYGGARTDTQYF. The chain combines TRBV5-1 with TRBJ2-3; 8 bases match TRBD2. The CDR3 contains 17 residues. From germline, CDR1 is SGHRS and CDR2 YFSETQ. With V trimmed by 1 base and J by 3 bases, 10 bases remained unmatched.

At least ten counts were recorded for this clonotype. The rearrangement links TRBV24-1 to TRBJ2-1, with a possible D match to TRBD2 (5 bases). CDR1 and CDR2 (germline): KGHDR, SFDVKD. V was pared by 5 bases and J by 0 bases, with 16 bases between. This CDR3 region has 17 residues. The CDR3 spells CATSGSGRGFSYNEQFF. CDR3 nucleotide sequence: TGTGCCACCAGTGGCTCGGGTCGGGGATTCTCCTACAATGAGCAGTTCTTC.

In its sample, this clonotype was seen many times. CDR3 sequence: CASDLDRDTGELFF. Here the CDR3 DNA reads TGTGCCAGCGACCTGGACAGGGACACCGGGGAGCTGTTTTTT. The chain combines TRBV7-8 with TRBJ2-2; 8 nucleotides agree with TRBD1. The ends lost 8 bases at V and 3 bases at J; junction bases unmatched: 5. This CDR3 has 14 residues. The V gene's germline CDR1 is SGHVS and CDR2 FQNEAQ.

This clonotype was detected many times. The rearrangement uses TRBV5-1 and TRBJ2-2; possibly TRBD1 for D (5 bases). Trimming pared 7 bases from V and 5 bases from J, leaving 18 bases between. In germline, CDR1 is SGHRS, CDR2 YFSETQ. The CDR3 totals 15 residues. The CDR3: CASREQAAGTGELFF. In nucleotides, the CDR3 is TGCGCCAGCCGAGAACAGGCGGCAGGAACCGGGGAGCTGTTTTTT.

This clonotype was detected a few times. The chain links TRBV5-4 to TRBJ2-5; the D gene is possibly TRBD2 (5 bases). This CDR3 is built from 14 residues. CDR1 is SGHNT, CDR2 YYREEE, per germline (reference sequence). V was trimmed by 4 bases and J by 5 bases, leaving 15 bases between them. The DNA of the CDR3 is TGTGCCAGCAGCACCCAAGGGAGTGTTGAGACCCAGTACTTC. This codes for CASSTQGSVETQYF.

This clonotype was counted at least ten times. The chain has TRBV7-2 and TRBJ2-1, with 7 bases matching TRBD2. The trim removed 4 bases at V and 0 bases at J, leaving 3 bases unmatched. The CDR3 is made up of 15 amino acids. CDR1 and CDR2 (germline): SGHTA, FQGNSA. The CDR3 DNA reads TGTGCCAGCAGCTCAGCTAGCGGCTCCTACAATGAGCAGTTCTTC. Residues: CASSSASGSYNEQFF.

This clonotype has ten or more counts. The rearrangement joins TRBV11-2 to TRBJ1-2; a possible D gene is TRBD1 (5 bases). CDR3 length equals 14 residues. Germline CDR1 SGHAT, CDR2 FQNNGV. V was pared by 5 bases and J by 4 bases, with 14 bases between. The CDR3 nucleotides read TGTGCCAGCAGCCCAGCGGGGGACGCCTATGGCTACACCTTC. This sequence encodes CASSPAGDAYGYTF.

This clonotype showed up many times. The chain carries TRBV7-2 and TRBJ2-3; D remains ambiguous. V lost 2 bases, J lost 4 bases, and 10 bases lay in between. The CDR3 is 14 residues long. CDR1 is SGHTA and CDR2 is FQGNSA in the germline V gene. CDR3 sequence: CASSLLIGSDTQYF. The CDR3 DNA sequence: TGTGCCAGCAGCTTATTAATAGGTTCAGATACGCAGTATTTT.

This clonotype was counted many times. V gene TRBV4-1 combines with J gene TRBJ2-2; 8 nucleotides line up with TRBD1. Per the germline V gene, CDR1 is MGHRA and CDR2 is YSYEKL. This CDR3 region has 16 residues. V shed 4 bases and J 0 bases; nucleotides not matched to a gene: 4. CDR3 loop: CASSPRDRPNTGELFF. The DNA of the CDR3 is TGCGCCAGCAGCCCCCGGGACAGGCCGAACACCGGGGAGCTGTTTTTT.

This clonotype was observed at least ten times. This chain uses TRBV4-3 with TRBJ2-5; 7 nucleotides match TRBD2. Germline CDR1 reads LGHNA; CDR2 reads YSLEER. The CDR3 contains 15 residues. The ends lost 1 base at V and 4 bases at J; junction bases unmatched: 6. This chain's CDR3 is CASSQVGGGGETQYF. The CDR3 DNA sequence: TGCGCCAGCAGCCAAGTTGGGGGGGGTGGAGAGACCCAGTACTTC.

Many counts were recorded for this clonotype. This chain links TRBV6-5 with TRBJ2-1; D unclear. Germline V CDR1 and CDR2: MNHEY, SVGAGI. The V end lost 4 bases, the J end lost 6 bases, and 7 bases lay between the germline ends. This CDR3 comprises 12 residues. CDR3 sequence: CASSSWTNEQFF. The CDR3 DNA reads TGTGCCAGCAGTTCCTGGACCAATGAGCAGTTCTTC.

The sample holds many counts of this clonotype. The genes are TRBV4-2 and TRBJ2-5; possibly TRBD2 for D (5 bases). V gave up 0 bases and J gave up 5 bases, with 10 bases separating them. Germline CDR1 and CDR2: LGHNA and YNFKEQ. The CDR3 is made up of 14 amino acids. In nucleotides, the CDR3 is TGTGCCAGCAGCCAAGATACGGAGCGGGAGACCCAGTACTTC. Residues: CASSQDTERETQYF.

The rearrangement links TRBV7-3 to TRBJ2-3; TRBD2 might be the D (6 bases). The germline V gene encodes CDR1 SGHTA and CDR2 FQGTGA. This CDR3 comprises 14 residues. Trimming left V 4 bases short and J 3 bases short, with 11 bases between. The CDR3 DNA reads TGTGCCAGCAGCTCAACGGGACTTACAGATACGCAGTATTTT. Translation gives CASSSTGLTDTQYF.

The sample holds many counts of this clonotype. V usage is TRBV5-1 and J usage is TRBJ2-7, with a tentative D call TRBD1 (6 bases). The germline CDR1 and CDR2 sequences are SGHRS and YFSETQ. Trimming stripped 4 bases from V and 2 bases from J, with 10 bases between. The CDR3 runs to 13 residues. DNA of the CDR3: TGCGCCAGCAGCAGGACAGCAACCTACGAGCAGTACTTC. This codes for CASSRTATYEQYF.